One sample yielded the 6 T cell receptor beta chains listed below, sequenced in a study of shared clonotypes between healthy human individuals. Here immunoSEQ multiplex PCR was the method, and the copy in TCRdb shows in-frame clones only, minus some. The data contain about 610,000 clones, approximately 96% of them singletons. Selected positively for CCR7 and CD45RO-negative, naive CD8 cells excluded terminally differentiated effector memory CD45RA+ cells. The specimen was naive CD8+ T cells sorted from blood. The receptor source for this set is a woman under 40 in good health.

Details on this clone: This sample includes further DNA sequences coding for the same CDR3. This chain uses TRBV14 with TRBJ2-1; TRBD2 agrees at 9 bases. CDR3 size: 16 residues. The junction had 4 bases not matched to a gene; V was cut back by 4 bases and J by 0 bases. CDR1 and CDR2 (germline): SGHDN, FVKESK. CDR3 bases: TGTGCCAGCAGCCCGCTAGCGGGGAGCTCCTACAATGAGCAGTTCTTC. Protein: CASSPLAGSSYNEQFF.

The rearrangement links TRBV28 to TRBJ1-2; tentative D call: TRBD1 (5 bases). This CDR3 contains 15 residues. V was cut by 6 bases and J by 2 bases, with 16 bases left in between. Germline V lookup: CDR1 MDHEN, CDR2 SYDVKM. CDR3 nucleotides: TGTGCCAGCAGCAGACTCTTGGGACCCAACTATGGCTACACCTTC. It specifies CASSRLLGPNYGYTF.

This chain links TRBV28 with TRBJ2-7, with 7 bases that match TRBD1. The CDR3 spans 14 residues. Germline V lookup: CDR1 MDHEN, CDR2 SYDVKM. The ends lost 6 bases at V and 0 bases at J; junction bases unmatched: 5. The CDR3 spells CASSLDRASYEQYF. In DNA form, the CDR3 reads TGTGCCAGCAGCCTCGACAGGGCCTCCTACGAGCAGTACTTC. The full variable domain, rest sourced from reference TRBV28 and TRBJ2-7, is DVKVTQSSRYLVKRTGEKVFLECVQDMDHENMFWYRQDPGLGLRLIYFSYDVKMKEKGDIPEGYSVSREKKERFSLILESASTNQTSMYLCASSLDRASYEQYFGPGTRLTVT.

The chain couples TRBV6-6 to TRBJ1-5; D unresolved. V lost 2 bases and J lost 1, with 6 bases in between. The CDR3 has 14 residues. The germline gives CDR1 MNHNY, CDR2 SVGAGI (reference sequence). The CDR3: CASSYLDSNQPQHF. In nucleotides, the CDR3 is TGTGCCAGCAGTTACCTGGACAGCAATCAGCCCCAGCATTTT.

The chain joins TRBV6-1 to TRBJ2-2; no reliable D call. Germline CDR1 reads MNHNS; CDR2 reads SASEGT. The CDR3 runs 14 residues. Trimming removed 3 bases at V and 3 bases at J, with 8 bases between. For the CDR3, the DNA is TGTGCCAGCAGTGAGCGGCTGCACACCGGGGAGCTGTTTTTT. Amino acid sequence: CASSERLHTGELFF.

This clone appeared once. The rearrangement links TRBV15 to TRBJ2-3, with D unclear. Trimming took off 6 bases at V and 4 bases at J, with 11 bases between the two ends. CDR3 length equals 13 residues. Germline V gene sequence: CDR1 LNHNV, CDR2 YYDKDF (reference sequence). CDR3 DNA sequence: TGTGCCACCAGTGAAGCGAGCGCAGATACGCAGTATTTT. Its translation: CATSEASADTQYF.